One TCR beta chain is described in this entry. Per the original methods: Reference gene primer amplification yielded estimated nucleated cell counts. Sequencing used immunoSEQ multiplex PCR; TCRdb keeps in-frame clones, though not all of them. D and trimming come from the DNA, and the V and J calls and clone size come from that table. The sample contains under 140,000 clones, 70% to 90% of which appear only once. This sample is drawn from a study of blood T cell repertoires in COVID-19. For the study at large: The origin of the acute and convalescent COVID-19 samples was the United States, Italy and Spain. T cells, B-cell-depleted T cells, or PBMCs provided the cDNA or gDNA that served as material.

The CDR3 totals 13 residues. CDR1 SQVTM and CDR2 ANQGSEA come from the germline V gene. V shed 8 bases and J 4 bases; nucleotides not matched to a gene: 8. The TCR comes from a human donor in a cohort sampled during active COVID-19. The chain links TRBV29-1 to TRBJ2-3; 8 bases are shared with TRBD1. Sequencing used peripheral blood. DNA of the CDR3: TGCAGCTCCGCAGGACAGGGATCAGATACGCAGTATTTT. Its protein is CSSAGQGSDTQYF.